This T cell receptor (beta chain) was found in a study of blood T cell repertoires in COVID-19. This CDR3 has 13 residues. CDR1 is KGHSH and CDR2 is LQKENI in the germline V gene. V lost 2 bases and J 3 bases, leaving 6 bases between the germline ends. Measured with immunoSEQ multiplex PCR; TCRdb has only the in-frame clones, and not every one. The data hold about 46,000 clones, with approximately 90% observed a single time. The gene calls are TRBV18 and TRBJ2-3, with D unclear. The origin of this receptor is a woman between 50 and 59 years old who had recovered from COVID-19. What was sequenced was PBMCs or T cells enriched from blood (not recorded which). The CDR3 DNA is TGTGCCAGCTCACCAGGTCGGACAGATACGCAGTATTTT. Translation gives CASSPGRTDTQYF.